The clone carrying this T cell receptor beta chain was observed at least ten times. In germline, CDR1 is KGHSH, CDR2 LQKENI. The CDR3 loop spans 19 amino acids. J lost 3 bases, V lost 3 bases, and 10 bases had no gene match. As it was prepared, the TCRbeta library received unique molecular identifiers. TCRdb reanalysed the PCR reads using MiXCR and keeps one entry per CDR3 protein. The sample carries about 200,000 distinct CDR3 sequences, 6.3% recorded once. The data were obtained in a study of T-cell reconstitution after alpha-beta-depleted transplantation in children. V gene TRBV18 combines with J gene TRBJ2-2; 13 bases map to TRBD2. The receptor was derived from a girl in the first two years of life with combined immunodeficiency, due to receive a stem cell transplant. The specimen was PBMCs, collected before TCRalphabeta/CD19-depleted stem cell transplant. CDR3 nucleotide sequence: TGTGCCAGCTCACCGCGTAAGACTAGCGGGAGGTTGTACACCGGGGAGCTGTTTTTT. Translated, it gives CASSPRKTSGRLYTGELFF. The whole variable domain, remainder taken from reference TRBV18 and TRBJ2-2, is NAGVMQNPRHLVRRRGQEARLRCSPMKGHSHVYWYRQLPEEGLKFMVYLQKENIIDESGMPKERFSAEFPKEGPSILRIQQVVRGDSAAYFCASSPRKTSGRLYTGELFFGEGSRLTVL.